Here is one T cell receptor (beta chain) with its context. Its matching antigen is unknown. Just one base apart from a much larger clone, this may be a read error. Time point reported: newly diagnosed GD, antithyroid drugs for less than 3 months. RNA from PBMCs was the source of the TCR library. The CDR3 extends over 13 amino acids. Germline CDR1 reads LNHNV; CDR2 reads YYDKDF (reference sequence). Sequencing libraries for TCR beta were prepared with iRepertoire HTBI primers and Arm-PCR of CDR3 regions. TCRdb analysed the multiplex PCR reads with MiXCR anew, one entry per CDR3 protein. Here the sample spans roughly 440,000 distinct CDR3 sequences, about 16% being singletons. The data were taken from a study of regulatory T cells in long-lasting Graves disease. Study results and caveats: Persistent disease samples used TRBV28, TRBJ1-2 and TRBJ2-5 preferentially.

This sample was also put to use in a study of T cells in Graves' hyperthyroidism and ophthalmopathy. That study adds: TCR CDR3 underwent first-round RT-PCR with the HTBI primer set. A model using 13 V-J features told ophthalmopathy apart from stable hyperthyroidism.

V gene TRBV15 combines with J gene TRBJ2-7; D unresolved. The source material was peripheral blood mononuclear cells (PBMCs), sampled at new diagnosis, from a patient treated with antithyroid drugs. The clonotype was recovered from a woman aged 18-29 years with Graves disease. The CDR3 sequence: CAASPSSVGLQYF. DNA for the CDR3: TGTGCCGCCAGTCCCTCGTCTGTAGGTCTGCAGTACTTC.